These T cell receptor beta chains were read from a single sample in a study of T cell responses to AZD1222 COVID-19 vaccine. Only in-frame clones appear in the TCRdb table, and some are missing; sequencing was by immunoSEQ multiplex PCR. The sample has fewer than 95,000 clones, approximately 90% seen once. The starting material was peripheral blood, obtained 28 days after the second AZD1222 dose. The receptor source for this set is an adult who received the AZD1222 COVID-19 vaccine. Both conserved end residues are part of each CDR3. Fields, in order: D gene, clone size, J gene, V gene, CDR3 protein, CDR3 DNA. A D gene is named only where the DNA matches it firmly. A row's size may be missing; if present it is once, few, many or a size class.

NA	NA	TRBJ1-2	TRBV18	CASSLKQPSYYGYTF	TGTGCCAGCTCACTTAAACAGCCGTCCTACTATGGCTACACCTTC
NA	NA	TRBJ2-1	TRBV6-2/TRBV6-3	CASRPTYGRDEQFF	TGTGCCAGCAGACCTACTTATGGACGCGATGAGCAGTTCTTC
NA	NA	TRBJ2-2	TRBV28	CASSLYRDTGELFF	TGTGCCAGCAGTTTATACCGGGACACCGGGGAGCTGTTTTTT
NA	NA	TRBJ1-6	TRBV7-2	CASRPDQTINSPLHF	TGTGCCAGCAGACCGGACCAGACGATTAATTCACCCCTCCACTTT
TRBD1	NA	TRBJ2-3	TRBV5-1	CASSPGAGGADTQYF	TGCGCCAGCAGCCCGGGGGCAGGGGGCGCAGATACGCAGTATTTT
NA	once	TRBJ2-2	TRBV19	CASIGSNTGELFF	TGTGCCAGTATAGGTTCCAACACCGGGGAGCTGTTTTTT
NA	NA	TRBJ2-7	TRBV5-1	CASSLRRGEYEQYF	TGCGCCAGCAGCTTACGGCGAGGGGAGTACGAGCAGTACTTC
NA	NA	TRBJ2-1	TRBV7-8	CASSLAGGGLNEQFF	TGTGCCAGCAGCTTAGCGGGGGGCGGCCTTAATGAGCAGTTCTTC
TRBD1	NA	TRBJ1-1	TRBV5-5	CASSTGTGYKAFF	TGTGCCAGCAGCACCGGGACAGGGTACAAAGCTTTCTTT
TRBD1	NA	TRBJ2-7	TRBV3-1/TRBV3-2	CASSQERQGRWEQYF	TGTGCCAGCAGCCAAGAGCGACAGGGTCGGTGGGAGCAGTACTTC
TRBD2	NA	TRBJ2-7	TRBV6-2/TRBV6-3	CASSFAMVAGVAYEQYF	TGTGCCAGCAGTTTTGCGATGGTAGCGGGAGTAGCGTACGAGCAGTACTTC
NA	NA	TRBJ1-1	TRBV30	CAWSFGVTEAFF	TGTGCCTGGAGTTTTGGGGTTACTGAAGCTTTCTTT
TRBD2	NA	TRBJ2-2	TRBV9	CASGLAVNTGELFF	TGTGCCAGCGGACTAGCGGTGAACACCGGGGAGCTGTTTTTT
NA	NA	TRBJ2-7	TRBV6-1	CASSDTTPGYEQYF	TGTGCCAGCAGTGATACAACGCCCGGTTACGAGCAGTACTTC
NA	once	TRBJ1-5	TRBV21-1	CASSKGRQNSNQPQHF	TGTGCCAGCAGCAAGGGGCGGCAGAATAGCAATCAGCCCCAGCATTTT
NA	NA	TRBJ2-5	TRBV6-5	CASSYSTRGETQYF	TGTGCCAGCAGTTACTCGACTAGGGGAGAGACCCAGTACTTC
TRBD1	NA	TRBJ1-2	TRBV28	CASSLRTGGLGYTF	TGTGCCAGCAGTCTCCGGACAGGGGGCCTTGGCTACACCTTC
NA	NA	TRBJ1-4	TRBV15	CATSRVLSPDEKLFF	TGTGCCACCAGCAGAGTTTTGAGCCCGGATGAAAAACTGTTTTTT
TRBD2	NA	TRBJ2-2	TRBV5-1	CASSLGLAGVGTGELFF	TGCGCCAGCAGCCTTGGACTAGCGGGAGTAGGGACCGGGGAGCTGTTTTTT
NA	once	TRBJ2-1	TRBV20-1	CSSSSYNEQFF	TGCAGTTCTAGCTCCTACAATGAGCAGTTCTTC
TRBD2	few	TRBJ2-1	TRBV28	CASSTTIAGESPPWQFF	TGTGCCAGCAGCACCACTATAGCGGGAGAATCCCCGCCTTGGCAGTTCTTC
NA	NA	TRBJ1-2	TRBV6-1	CASSEALFEVFRGYTF	TGTGCCAGCAGTGAAGCGCTTTTCGAGGTTTTTCGAGGCTACACCTTC
TRBD1	NA	TRBJ1-2	TRBV4-3	CASSHTGTGANYGYTF	TGCGCCAGCAGCCATACGGGGACAGGCGCTAACTATGGCTACACCTTC
NA	once	TRBJ2-2	TRBV10-3	CAISEGRRNTGELFF	TGTGCCATCAGTGAGGGACGGAGGAACACCGGGGAGCTGTTTTTT
NA	NA	TRBJ1-1	TRBV29-1	CSVGGANTEAFF	TGCAGCGTTGGCGGGGCGAACACTGAAGCTTTCTTT
NA	once	TRBJ1-5	TRBV7-9	CASSPFWDQPQHF	TGTGCCAGCAGCCCGTTCTGGGATCAGCCCCAGCATTTT
NA	few	TRBJ2-2	TRBV7-3	CASSQGPLAANTGELFF	TGTGCCAGCAGCCAGGGGCCTCTAGCGGCGAACACCGGGGAGCTGTTTTTT
TRBD2	NA	TRBJ2-2	TRBV18	CASSPTSGGSNTGELFF	TGTGCCAGCTCACCGACTAGCGGAGGCTCGAACACCGGGGAGCTGTTTTTT
TRBD2	NA	TRBJ2-1	TRBV20-1	CSVPTSGRQFF	TGCAGTGTCCCGACTAGCGGGCGGCAGTTCTTC
NA	NA	TRBJ2-7	TRBV6-2/TRBV6-3	CASSRDAPYEQYF	TGTGCCAGCAGCCGGGACGCACCCTACGAGCAGTACTTC
NA	once	TRBJ1-5	TRBV19	CASSDISNQPQHF	TGTGCCAGTAGCGACATTAGCAATCAGCCCCAGCATTTT
NA	NA	TRBJ2-1	TRBV11-1	CASSLARPEDEQFF	TGTGCCAGCAGCTTAGCGCGACCGGAGGATGAGCAGTTCTTC
NA	NA	TRBJ2-3	TRBV3-1/TRBV3-2	CASSRATDTQYF	TGTGCCAGCAGCCGAGCAACAGATACGCAGTATTTT
TRBD1	NA	TRBJ2-2	TRBV19	CASSRAPQGAYTGELFF	TGTGCCAGTAGCCGGGCCCCACAGGGGGCCTACACCGGGGAGCTGTTTTTT
NA	NA	TRBJ1-5	TRBV4-1	CASSQVDMGFRNQPQHF	TGCGCCAGCAGCCAAGTTGACATGGGGTTTCGCAATCAGCCCCAGCATTTT
NA	NA	TRBJ1-5	TRBV27	CASSFTAAGFAQPQHF	TGTGCCAGCAGCTTTACGGCCGCAGGGTTCGCTCAGCCCCAGCATTTT
NA	NA	TRBJ1-6	TRBV6-1	CASSEARYSPLHF	TGTGCCAGCAGTGAAGCAAGGTATTCACCCCTCCACTTT
NA	NA	TRBJ1-5	TRBV6-5	CASRAGGVNQPQHF	TGTGCCAGCAGGGCGGGGGGAGTAAATCAGCCCCAGCATTTT
NA	NA	TRBJ2-7	TRBV18	CASSPILARDYEQYF	TGTGCCAGCTCACCAATCTTAGCCAGGGACTACGAGCAGTACTTC
NA	NA	TRBJ1-2	TRBV6-1	CASSEAGLAVSGYTF	TGTGCCAGCAGTGAAGCGGGCCTAGCAGTCTCTGGCTACACCTTC
NA	NA	TRBJ2-7	TRBV24-1	CATSEPGTPFEQYF	TGTGCCACCAGTGAGCCGGGGACACCCTTCGAGCAGTACTTC
TRBD2	NA	TRBJ2-2	TRBV4-1	CASSQVISGRGGELFF	TGCGCCAGCAGCCAAGTTATTAGCGGGAGAGGCGGGGAGCTGTTTTTT